These T cell receptor beta chains were read from a single sample in a study of blood T cell repertoires in COVID-19. Clones were read by immunoSEQ multiplex PCR, and TCRdb kept only the in-frame ones, dropping some. The table records about 350,000 clones, about 90% of them present only once. Sequencing was carried out using PBMCs or T cells enriched from blood (not recorded which). The receptors derive from a woman in her 30s who had been exposed to COVID-19. The CDR3 runs from the conserved cysteine through the conserved F or W. Fields, in order: clone size, V gene, J gene, CDR3 length, D gene, CDR3 DNA, CDR3 protein. A D gene is named only where the DNA matches it firmly. Some rows mark clone size as missing; the rest say once, few, many or name a class of expanded clone.

>NA|TRBV10-3|TRBJ1-5|17|TRBD1
TGTGCCATCAGGCCGGGACAGGGTAGGGGGATAGATCAGCCCCAGCATTTT
CAIRPGQGRGIDQPQHF
>few|TRBV28|TRBJ1-6|14|NA
TGTGCCAGCAGTTTGATGAGGGATAGTCCACCCCTCCACTTT
CASSLMRDSPPLHF
>NA|TRBV28|TRBJ2-7|16|NA
TGTGCCAGCAGTTTAAGTCCCGGGTTAGGAATCTACGAGCAGTACTTC
CASSLSPGLGIYEQYF
>once|TRBV28|TRBJ2-3|17|TRBD2
TGTGCCAGCAGTTTAGGGACTACCCTTTTAGGCACAGATACGCAGTATTTT
CASSLGTTLLGTDTQYF
>NA|TRBV10-3|TRBJ1-1|16|TRBD1
TGTGCCATCAGCCAGGGACAGGGGAGTGGGTGGAGCGAAGCTTTCTTT
CAISQGQGSGWSEAFF
>NA|TRBV6-5|TRBJ2-5|16|NA
TGTGCCAGCAGTTTAACCCCGCGGGACAGTCCAAGAACCCAGTACTTC
CASSLTPRDSPRTQYF
>NA|TRBV11-3|TRBJ2-2|10|NA
TGTGCCAGCAGCCAAGGGGAGCTGTTTTTT
CASSQGELFF
>NA|TRBV27|TRBJ2-3|16|TRBD2
TGTGCCAGCAGCTCTTCTAGCGGCCCCAGCACAGATACGCAGTATTTT
CASSSSSGPSTDTQYF
>NA|TRBV14|TRBJ2-3|16|NA
TGTGCCAGCAGCCAAGACGTCGCGGCTAGCACAGATACGCAGTATTTT
CASSQDVAASTDTQYF
>NA|TRBV6-5|TRBJ2-7|14|NA
TGTGCCAGCTCCCCGACAGGATCCTCCTACGAGCAGTACTTC
CASSPTGSSYEQYF
>NA|TRBV6-5|TRBJ1-1|13|NA
TGTGCCAGCAATCCTCCCAGGGGCACTGAAGCTTTCTTT
CASNPPRGTEAFF
>NA|TRBV7-2|TRBJ2-5|14|NA
TGTGCCAGCGCCGAAGGGGGGGGGTATGAGACCCAGTACTTC
CASAEGGGYETQYF
>NA|TRBV19|TRBJ2-5|15|TRBD1
TGTGCCAGTAGTACCCGGACAGGGGGCAGGGGGACCCAGTACTTC
CASSTRTGGRGTQYF
>NA|TRBV24-1|TRBJ2-7|13|NA
TGTGCCACCAGTGATCCCGTCTCCTACGAGCAGTACTTC
CATSDPVSYEQYF
>NA|TRBV10-1|TRBJ2-3|18|TRBD1
TGCGCCAGCGCACGAGAAAGACCGGGACAGGGGGCGACAGATACGCAGTATTTT
CASARERPGQGATDTQYF
>few|TRBV25-1|TRBJ1-2|16|TRBD1
TGTGCCAGCAGTGACTCGGGACAGGCGAGTCGCTATGGCTACACCTTC
CASSDSGQASRYGYTF
>NA|TRBV7-3|TRBJ2-1|15|TRBD2
TGTGCCAGCAGCTCTAGCGGACAAAGCTACAATGAGCAGTTCTTC
CASSSSGQSYNEQFF
>NA|TRBV5-6|TRBJ1-2|13|NA
TGTGCCAGCAGCTTTGGCCGAAGCTATGGCTACACCTTC
CASSFGRSYGYTF
>NA|TRBV11-3|TRBJ2-7|14|NA
TGTGCCAGCAGCCACCGGACTCAGCCCTACGAGCAGTACTTC
CASSHRTQPYEQYF